This is a list of T cell receptor beta chains from one sample in a study of graft-versus-host responses after intestinal transplantation. The assay was immunoSEQ multiplex PCR, and TCRdb's table has in-frame clones only and misses some. In the table there are 17,000 or so clones, approximately 39% of which are singletons. The sample consisted of alloreactive CD8+ T cells from a mixed lymphocyte reaction culture, taken before intestinal transplant. Source of these receptors: a human patient who received an intestinal transplant. CDR3s include the opening cysteine and the closing phenylalanine or tryptophan. A D gene is named only where the DNA matches it firmly. Rows give clone size only sometimes, using once, few, many, or a class for an expanded clone.

>TRBJ1-3|TRBV7-9|-|-
CASSSLSAVAGGNTIYF
TGTGCCAGCAGCTCACTATCAGCTGTAGCGGGCGGAAACACCATATATTTT
>TRBJ1-6|TRBV10-3|-|-
CAISPRGSSYNSPLHF
TGTGCCATCAGTCCCAGGGGAAGCTCCTATAATTCACCCCTCCACTTT
>TRBJ1-1|TRBV5-4|-|-
CASSSQPHPEAFF
TGTGCCAGCAGTTCACAGCCCCACCCCGAAGCTTTCTTT
>TRBJ2-2|TRBV5-1|-|-
CASSWGTNTGELFF
TGCGCCAGCAGCTGGGGAACGAACACCGGGGAGCTGTTTTTT
>TRBJ2-1|TRBV11-2|-|-
CASSYRPGRHNEQFF
TGTGCCAGCAGCTATCGACCGGGACGGCACAATGAGCAGTTCTTC
>TRBJ2-2|TRBV7-7|-|-
CASSLGTYTGELFF
TGTGCCAGCAGCTTAGGCACATACACCGGGGAGCTGTTTTTT
>TRBJ1-6|TRBV12-5|-|-
CASGTDNSPLHF
TGTGCTAGTGGGACAGATAATTCACCCCTCCACTTT
>TRBJ1-2|TRBV5-4|few|-
CASSYNTLNYGYTF
TGTGCCAGCAGCTACAACACACTAAACTATGGCTACACCTTC
>TRBJ2-3|TRBV5-1|-|TRBD1
CASSFTGTGGDTQYF
TGCGCCAGCAGCTTCACCGGGACAGGGGGAGATACGCAGTATTTT
>TRBJ2-1|TRBV29-1|-|TRBD2
CSMEAGVNEQFF
TGCAGCATGGAAGCGGGAGTCAATGAGCAGTTCTTC
>TRBJ2-1|TRBV5-8|-|-
CASSQGHYNEQFF
TGTGCCAGCAGCCAGGGACACTACAATGAGCAGTTCTTC
>TRBJ2-1|TRBV4-1|-|-
CASSQEGVNEQFF
TGTGCCAGCAGCCAAGAAGGGGTCAATGAGCAGTTCTTC
>TRBJ2-1|TRBV4-3|-|TRBD2
CASSFSGIDNEQFF
TGCGCCAGCAGCTTTAGCGGGATTGACAATGAGCAGTTCTTC
>TRBJ1-4|TRBV5-1|-|-
CASSLKGTDEKLFF
TGCGCCAGCAGCTTGAAGGGGACGGATGAAAAACTGTTTTTT
>TRBJ1-2|TRBV4-1|-|-
CASSRGAGNYYGYTF
TGCGCCAGCAGTCGGGGGGCCGGGAATTACTATGGCTACACCTTC
>TRBJ2-7|TRBV7-5|-|-
CVRTTGDYEQYF
TGTGTCAGAACGACTGGGGACTACGAGCAGTACTTC
>TRBJ2-7|TRBV5-1|-|-
CASSPRVWGHISYEQYF
TGCGCCAGCAGCCCGCGTGTATGGGGTCATATATCCTACGAGCAGTACTTC
>TRBJ2-7|TRBV18|-|-
CASSPPLGPTYEQYF
TGTGCCAGCTCACCACCTCTGGGACCTACCTACGAGCAGTACTTC
>TRBJ2-6|TRBV10-2|few|TRBD1
CASIRDRVTQPRIGANVLTF
TGCGCCAGCATTAGGGACAGGGTAACACAACCCCGAATTGGGGCCAACGTCCTGACTTTC
>TRBJ1-1|TRBV15|-|-
CATSRDWGDTEAFF
TGTGCCACCAGCAGAGATTGGGGGGATACTGAAGCTTTCTTT
>TRBJ2-2|TRBV5-1|few|-
CASHDRALHGGELFF
TGCGCCAGCCACGATAGGGCCCTACACGGCGGGGAGCTGTTTTTT
>TRBJ2-1|TRBV6-5|-|-
CASRLFSGSYNEQFF
TGTGCCAGCAGATTATTTAGCGGCTCCTACAATGAGCAGTTCTTC
>TRBJ2-7|TRBV27|few|TRBD2
CASSFGASGYEQYF
TGTGCCAGCAGTTTTGGTGCTAGCGGATACGAGCAGTACTTC
>TRBJ2-3|TRBV12-5|once|-
CASGAGIFTDTQYF
TGTGCTAGTGGGGCCGGGATCTTCACAGATACGCAGTATTTT
>TRBJ2-7|TRBV15|-|TRBD2
CATSRNTGTSGSYEQYF
TGTGCCACCAGCAGAAATACCGGGACTAGCGGAAGCTACGAGCAGTACTTC
>TRBJ2-1|TRBV5-1|few|-
CASGTGWDSYNEQFF
TGCGCCAGCGGAACAGGTTGGGACTCCTACAATGAGCAGTTCTTC
>TRBJ2-1|TRBV5-1|once|-
CASSPTGGVVYEQFF
TGCGCCAGCAGCCCGACTGGGGGAGTAGTATATGAGCAGTTCTTC
>TRBJ2-7|TRBV7-6|-|-
CASSLDSGYEQYF
TGTGCCAGCAGCTTGGACTCAGGGTACGAGCAGTACTTC
>TRBJ2-7|TRBV27|medium-sized|-
CASSFTSVRSYEQYF
TGTGCCAGCAGTTTCACATCGGTTAGATCCTACGAGCAGTACTTC
>TRBJ2-3|TRBV2|-|TRBD2
CASLGSGTPGLLDTQYF
TGTGCCAGCCTCGGAAGCGGGACCCCCGGGTTGTTAGATACGCAGTATTTT
>TRBJ2-1|TRBV19|few|TRBD2
CASTASGSSYNEQFF
TGTGCCAGTACCGCCAGCGGGAGTTCCTACAATGAGCAGTTCTTC
>TRBJ2-1|TRBV27|few|TRBD2
CASRLADYNEQFF
TGTGCCAGCAGACTAGCGGACTACAATGAGCAGTTCTTC
>TRBJ1-4|TRBV28|-|TRBD1
CASSFLDRGQEKLFF
TGTGCCAGCAGTTTCTTGGACAGGGGGCAGGAAAAACTGTTTTTT
>TRBJ1-5|TRBV27|few|-
CASRVGVGNQPQHF
TGTGCCAGCAGAGTAGGTGTTGGCAATCAGCCCCAGCATTTT
>TRBJ2-2|TRBV5-1|-|TRBD2
CASSSTSGGDTGELFF
TGCGCCAGCAGCTCGACTAGCGGGGGGGACACCGGGGAGCTGTTTTTT
>TRBJ2-7|TRBV5-1|-|-
CASSHGAVTYEQYF
TGCGCCAGCAGCCACGGGGCAGTTACCTACGAGCAGTACTTC
>TRBJ1-1|TRBV6-6|-|-
CASSYVVTEAFF
TGTGCCAGCAGTTACGTAGTCACTGAAGCTTTCTTT
>TRBJ2-7|TRBV7-6|once|-
CASSLPGSYEQYF
TGTGCCAGCAGCTTACCAGGGTCCTACGAGCAGTACTTC
>TRBJ1-5|TRBV27|few|TRBD1
CASSLSKTGKRDYSNQPQHF
TGTGCCAGCAGTTTATCAAAGACAGGGAAGAGGGATTATAGCAATCAGCCCCAGCATTTT
>TRBJ2-7|TRBV12-5|-|TRBD2
CASGLGLAGEQYF
TGTGCTAGTGGTTTGGGACTAGCGGGCGAGCAGTACTTC
>TRBJ1-3|TRBV6-5|few|-
CASSLDRASGNTIYF
TGTGCCAGCAGTCTTGATAGGGCCTCTGGAAACACCATATATTTT